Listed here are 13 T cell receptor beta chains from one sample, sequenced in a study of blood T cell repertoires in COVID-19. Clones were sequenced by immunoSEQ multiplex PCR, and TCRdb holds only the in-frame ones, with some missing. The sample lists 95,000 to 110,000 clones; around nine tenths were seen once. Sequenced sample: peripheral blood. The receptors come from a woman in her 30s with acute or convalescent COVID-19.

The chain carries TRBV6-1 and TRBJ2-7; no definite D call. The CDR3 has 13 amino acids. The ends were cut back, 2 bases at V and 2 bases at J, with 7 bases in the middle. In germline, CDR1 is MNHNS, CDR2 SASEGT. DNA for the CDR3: TGTGCCAGCAGTGAACTTCTTCCCTACGAGCAGTACTTC. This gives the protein CASSELLPYEQYF.

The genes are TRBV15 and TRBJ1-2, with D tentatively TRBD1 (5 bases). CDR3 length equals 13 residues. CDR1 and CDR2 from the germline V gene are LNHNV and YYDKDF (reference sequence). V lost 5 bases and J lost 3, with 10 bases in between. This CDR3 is CATSPDRYYGYTF. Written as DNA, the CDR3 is TGTGCCACCAGCCCCGACAGATACTATGGCTACACCTTC.

The CDR3 sequence is CASSLGLAGVNEQFF. The CDR3 DNA reads as TGTGCCAGCAGCCTGGGACTAGCGGGAGTCAATGAGCAGTTCTTC. The J gene is TRBJ2-1, the V gene TRBV7-3, with 14 bases that match TRBD2. V trimming: 5 bases; J trimming: 6 bases; junction bases outside the gene matches: 3. The germline gives CDR1 SGHTA, CDR2 FQGTGA. The CDR3 has 15 amino acids.

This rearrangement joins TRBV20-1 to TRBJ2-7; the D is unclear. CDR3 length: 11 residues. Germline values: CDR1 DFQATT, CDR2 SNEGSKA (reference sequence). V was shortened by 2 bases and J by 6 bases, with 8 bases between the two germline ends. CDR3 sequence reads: CSARLVLEQYF. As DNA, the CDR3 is TGCAGTGCTAGACTAGTTCTCGAGCAGTACTTC.

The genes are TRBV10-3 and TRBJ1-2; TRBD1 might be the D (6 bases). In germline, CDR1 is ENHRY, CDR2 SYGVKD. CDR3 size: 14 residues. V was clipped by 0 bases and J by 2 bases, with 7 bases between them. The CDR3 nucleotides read TGTGCCATCAGTGAGTCGACAGGAAACTATGGCTACACCTTC. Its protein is CAISESTGNYGYTF.

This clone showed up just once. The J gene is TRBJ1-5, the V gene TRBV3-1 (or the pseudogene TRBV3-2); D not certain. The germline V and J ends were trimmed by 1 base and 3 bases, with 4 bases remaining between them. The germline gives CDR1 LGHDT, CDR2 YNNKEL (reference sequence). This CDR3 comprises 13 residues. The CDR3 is CASSQAHNQPQHF. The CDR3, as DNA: TGTGCCAGCAGCCAAGCACACAATCAGCCCCAGCATTTT.

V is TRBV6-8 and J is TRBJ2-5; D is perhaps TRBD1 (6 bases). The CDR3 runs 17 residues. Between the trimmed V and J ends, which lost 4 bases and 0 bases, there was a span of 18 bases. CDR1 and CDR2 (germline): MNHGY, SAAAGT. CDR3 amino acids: CASSLIGTPQYQETQYF. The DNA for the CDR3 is TGTGCCAGCAGTTTGATAGGGACACCTCAGTACCAAGAGACCCAGTACTTC.

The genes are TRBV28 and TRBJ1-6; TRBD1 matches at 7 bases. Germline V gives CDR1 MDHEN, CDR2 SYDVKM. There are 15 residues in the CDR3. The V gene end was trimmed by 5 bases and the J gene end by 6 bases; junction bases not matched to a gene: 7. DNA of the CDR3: TGTGCCAGCAGTCCAGGGACAGCGCTTAATTCACCCCTCCACTTT. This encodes CASSPGTALNSPLHF.

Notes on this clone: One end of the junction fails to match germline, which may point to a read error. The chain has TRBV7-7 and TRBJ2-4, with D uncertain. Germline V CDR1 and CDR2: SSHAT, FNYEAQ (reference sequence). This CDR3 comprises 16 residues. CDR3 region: CASSLAEARAKNIQYF. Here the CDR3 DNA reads TGTGCTAGCAGCTTAGCTGAGGCGAGAGCCAAAAACATTCAGTACTTC.

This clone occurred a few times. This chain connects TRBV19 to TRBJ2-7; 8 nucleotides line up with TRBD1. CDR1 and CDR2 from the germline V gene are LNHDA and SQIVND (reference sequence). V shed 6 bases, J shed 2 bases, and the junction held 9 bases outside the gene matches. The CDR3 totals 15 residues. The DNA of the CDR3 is TGTGCCAGTAGCAATAGGGGGACAGGAACCTACGAGCAGTACTTC. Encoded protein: CASSNRGTGTYEQYF.

The CDR3 bases are TGTGCCAGCAGAATACGGGTGTCCGGGGAGCTGTTTTTT. Its protein product is CASRIRVSGELFF. The J gene is TRBJ2-2, the V gene TRBV2; D gene uncertain. V shed 6 bases and J shed 6 bases, with 11 bases lying between them. Germline V lookup: CDR1 SNHLY, CDR2 FYNNEI. The CDR3 covers 13 residues. Together with reference TRBV2 and TRBJ2-2, the CDR3 gives the full variable domain: EPEVTQTPSHQVTQMGQEVILRCVPISNHLYFYWYRQILGQKVEFLVSFYNNEISEKSEIFDDQFSVERPDGSNFTLKIRSTKLEDSAMYFCASRIRVSGELFFGEGSRLTVL.

The CDR3 DNA reads TGCGCCAGCAGCCAAGATCCTGGGACAGGGACTTTCTCTGGAAACACCATATATTTT. It yields the protein CASSQDPGTGTFSGNTIYF. V usage is TRBV4-3 and J usage is TRBJ1-3; 9 positions agree with TRBD1. Germline V gene sequence: CDR1 LGHNA, CDR2 YSLEER. CDR3 length: 19 amino acids. V lost 0 bases and J lost 0; bases outside the gene matches: 9.

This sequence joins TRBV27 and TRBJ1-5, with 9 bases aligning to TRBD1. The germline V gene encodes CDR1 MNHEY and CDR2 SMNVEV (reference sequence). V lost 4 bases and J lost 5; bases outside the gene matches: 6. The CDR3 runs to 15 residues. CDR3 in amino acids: CASSSGQGIYQPQHF. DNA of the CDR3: TGTGCCAGCAGTTCGGGACAGGGAATATATCAGCCCCAGCATTTT.